This entry lists 30 T cell receptor beta chains sequenced from one sample in a study of Graves' ophthalmopathy and Graves' hyperthyroidism. The authors amplified TCR beta CDR3 regions, and they did so from RNA transcripts for repertoire sequencing. RT-PCR with HTBI primers came first, then second-round multiplex PCR. TCRdb used MiXCR to reprocess the multiplex PCR reads, holding one entry per CDR3 protein. The table has over a million distinct CDR3 sequences, roughly two fifths seen once. The sequenced material came from peripheral blood or thyroid tissue (not recorded which). The source is an adult man with Graves' hyperthyroidism.

For this clonotype: Since a much larger clone is just one base distant, this may be a read error. The chain combines TRBV20-1 with TRBJ1-2; unclear D gene. This CDR3 region has 13 residues. Germline V gene data show CDR1 as DFQATT and CDR2 as SNEGSKA (reference sequence). Trimming removed 6 bases from V and 1 base from J, with 12 bases in between. This chain's CDR3 is CSATALLNYGYTF. Here the CDR3 DNA reads TGCAGTGCCACGGCCCTCCTTAACTATGGCTACACCTTC.

The chain is built from TRBV7-2 and TRBJ1-5; a possible D gene is TRBD1 (5 bases). This CDR3 region has 15 residues. Deletions cut 5 bases from V and 2 bases from J, with 13 bases between. CDR1 is SGHTA and CDR2 is FQGNSA in the germline V gene. Written as DNA, the CDR3 is TGTGCCAGCAGCGAGGGGTGGTTCGGCAATCAGCCCCAGCATTTT. Its protein product is CASSEGWFGNQPQHF.

This clonotype was detected a few times. This chain links TRBV11-2 with TRBJ1-4; tentatively, D is TRBD1 (5 bases). Germline V gene lookup returns CDR1 SGHAT and CDR2 FQNNGV. The CDR3 extends over 13 amino acids. Deletions cut 6 bases from V and 5 bases from J, with 10 bases between. The CDR3 protein is CASRSAGNEKLFF. The CDR3 DNA sequence: TGTGCCAGCAGGAGTGCAGGGAATGAAAAACTGTTTTTT.

To note about this clonotype: No conserved phenylalanine or tryptophan ends this CDR3, so it is likely a read error. This rearrangement joins TRBV9 to TRBJ2-7; 8 bases align to TRBD1. Germline V gives CDR1 SGDLS, CDR2 YYNGEE. After removal of 4 bases from V and 3 bases from J, the junction contained 9 bases not matched to a gene. The CDR3 length is 15 residues. CDR3 amino acids: CASSRGTGRDYEQYS. CDR3 in DNA: TGTGCCAGCAGCAGAGGGACAGGAAGGGACTACGAGCAGTACTCC.

The chain uses TRBV10-3 and TRBJ2-7; D remains unclear. This CDR3 comprises 14 residues. V shed 10 bases and J shed 2 bases, with 18 bases lying between them. Per the germline V gene, CDR1 is ENHRY and CDR2 is SYGVKD. In nucleotides, the CDR3 is TGTGCCAGCCATTCTCCAAACAGTCCCTACGAGCAGTACTTC. Amino acids: CASHSPNSPYEQYF.

A few counts support this clonotype. A junction boundary mismatches the germline segment, possibly from a read error. The chain has TRBV7-7 and TRBJ2-7, with 7 nucleotides matching TRBD2. The germline CDR1 and CDR2 sequences are SSHAT and FNYEAQ (reference sequence). This CDR3 contains 14 residues. CDR3 loop: CASSLYAGADEQYF. CDR3 bases: TGTGCTAGCAGCTTATACGCGGGAGCCGACGAGCAGTACTTC. The complete variable domain, with remaining parts taken from reference TRBV7-7 and TRBJ2-7, reads GAGVSQSPRYKVTKRGQDVTLRCDPISSHATLYWYQQALGQGPEFLTYFNYEAQPDKSGLPSDRFSAERPEGSISTLTIQRTEQRDSAMYRCASSLYAGADEQYFGPGTRLTVT.

The chain carries TRBV11-2 and TRBJ2-2; 7 bases line up with TRBD2. V lost 8 bases and J lost 1; bases outside the gene matches: 7. The CDR3 has 15 amino acids. The germline V gene has CDR1 SGHAT and CDR2 FQNNGV. CDR3 bases: TGTGCCAGCTTAGGAGGCGGGGGGAACACCGGGGAGCTGTTTTTT. Translating it yields CASLGGGGNTGELFF.

This clonotype was counted between two and nine times. The genes are TRBV24-1 and TRBJ2-2; 9 positions match TRBD2. The CDR3 has 18 residues. Germline loops: CDR1 KGHDR, CDR2 SFDVKD. Losses at the gene ends were 5 bases for V and 4 bases for J; bases not matched to a gene: 13. The CDR3 protein is CATSGFRLAVCGTGELFF. DNA of the CDR3: TGTGCCACCAGTGGATTTCGACTAGCGGTATGTGGCACCGGGGAGCTGTTTTTT.

This clonotype was seen many times. The gene calls are TRBV7-2 and TRBJ2-5; D might be TRBD1 (5 bases). Germline V CDR1 and CDR2: SGHTA, FQGNSA. The length of the CDR3 is 15 residues. Trimming cost V 3 bases and J 1 base, with 12 bases left between them. CDR3 nucleotides: TGTGCCAGCAGCTTGTACCGACAGCCCCAAGAGACCCAGTACTTC. This sequence encodes CASSLYRQPQETQYF.

About this clonotype itself: One base away lies a much larger clone, so this may be a sequencing read error. The rearrangement links TRBV10-3 to TRBJ2-7; D not resolved. The V and J ends lost 4 bases and 7 bases respectively, with 14 bases between them. Germline loops: CDR1 ENHRY, CDR2 SYGVKD. This CDR3 comprises 13 residues. The CDR3 loop is CAISAIGMGEQYF. The CDR3 DNA is TGTGCCATCAGTGCGATAGGGATGGGGGAGCAGTACTTC.

This chain uses TRBV20-1 with TRBJ2-7, with TRBD2 identical over 8 bases. Germline lookup yields CDR1 DFQATT and CDR2 SNEGSKA (reference sequence). The CDR3 is 14 amino acids. Trimming cost V 6 bases and J 2 bases; bases outside gene matches: 9. The CDR3 DNA is TGCAGTGCCCTCCTTACTAGCGGAGCCTACGAGCAGTACTTC. The encoded protein is CSALLTSGAYEQYF.

This clonotype came up many times. The rearrangement links TRBV11-2 to TRBJ2-7; TRBD2 is a possible D gene (5 bases). CDR1 SGHAT and CDR2 FQNNGV come from the germline V gene. The CDR3 covers 12 residues. Trimming removed 6 bases at V and 5 bases at J, with 11 bases between. CDR3 loop: CASRRSGNEQYF. Written as DNA, the CDR3 is TGTGCCAGCAGGAGATCGGGAAACGAGCAGTACTTC. Looking up the rest from reference TRBV11-2 and TRBJ2-7 gives the full variable domain: EAGVAQSPRYKIIEKRQSVAFWCNPISGHATLYWYQQILGQGPKLLIQFQNNGVVDDSQLPKDRFSAERLKGVDSTLKIQPAKLEDSAVYLCASRRSGNEQYFGPGTRLTVT.

The chain recombines TRBV2 with TRBJ2-5; 9 bases align to TRBD1. The CDR3 has 15 amino acids. Trimming cost V 6 bases and J 9 bases; bases outside gene matches: 14. Per the germline V gene, CDR1 is SNHLY and CDR2 is FYNNEI. CDR3 protein: CASRNPGQGSQPQYF. Here the CDR3 DNA reads TGTGCCAGCAGAAATCCGGGACAGGGAAGCCAGCCCCAGTACTTC.

The chain is built from TRBV7-6 and TRBJ1-2; D gene unclear. V was pared by 5 bases and J by 0 bases, with 13 bases between. The CDR3 runs to 15 residues. Germline CDR1 is SGHVS and CDR2 is FNYEAQ. CDR3 DNA: TGTGCCAGCAGCAGAGGTCCAGGAACTAACTATGGCTACACCTTC. Translated: CASSRGPGTNYGYTF.

Ten or more counts support this clonotype. J is TRBJ1-3 and V is TRBV10-2; D is perhaps TRBD1 (6 bases). Germline V gene sequence: CDR1 WSHSY, CDR2 SAAADI. V lost 1 base to trimming and J lost 0 bases, with 13 bases between them. The CDR3 spans 17 residues. CDR3 bases: TGCGCCAGCAGTGAGTGGACAGATGTGAGCTCTGGAAACACCATATATTTT. It codes for CASSEWTDVSSGNTIYF.

This clonotype was observed many times. The chain is built from TRBV4-1 and TRBJ1-6; TRBD1 matches at 7 bases. From germline, CDR1 is MGHRA and CDR2 YSYEKL. The CDR3 extends over 16 amino acids. Losses at the gene ends were 2 bases for V and 5 bases for J; bases not matched to a gene: 6. Here the CDR3 reads CASSQRPQGDNSPLHF. The CDR3 region has the DNA TGCGCCAGCAGCCAACGACCGCAGGGGGATAATTCACCCCTCCACTTT.

This clonotype was detected ten times or more. This chain uses TRBV29-1 with TRBJ1-2; a weak D match, TRBD1 (6 bases). Trimming took 5 bases from V and 0 from J, leaving 16 bases between them. Germline CDR1 and CDR2: SQVTM and ANQGSEA. This CDR3 has 15 amino acids. The CDR3 nucleotides read TGCAGCGTTACAGGGACTAGGTTAACTAACTATGGCTACACCTTC. It translates to CSVTGTRLTNYGYTF.

In DNA form, the CDR3 reads TGTGCCAGCAGCGGTAGAAGAACAAGAACCGAAGACTATGGCTACACCTTC. Its translation: CASSGRRTRTEDYGYTF. V and J are TRBV7-8 and TRBJ1-2; no reliable D call. The germline gives CDR1 SGHVS, CDR2 FQNEAQ. CDR3 size: 17 residues. Trimming shortened V by 5 bases and J by 3 bases, and 22 bases separated the two germline ends.

The sample holds many counts of this clonotype. This chain connects TRBV7-8 to TRBJ1-5; maybe TRBD1 (6 bases). Trimming shortened V by 5 bases and J by 2 bases, and 19 bases separated the two germline ends. The CDR3 totals 17 residues. CDR1 SGHVS and CDR2 FQNEAQ come from the germline V gene. The CDR3 reads CASSAGQGPHGNQPQHF. The CDR3 DNA reads TGTGCCAGCAGCGCCGGGCAGGGGCCTCATGGCAATCAGCCCCAGCATTTT.

The CDR3 here is CASSFRTGFESSETQYF. DNA of the CDR3: TGTGCCAGCAGCTTTCGGACAGGGTTTGAAAGCTCAGAGACCCAGTACTTC. J is TRBJ2-5 and V is TRBV7-9, with 8 bases lining up with TRBD1. J was trimmed by 4 bases and V by 3 bases; bases with no gene match: 13. The CDR3 loop spans 17 amino acids. Germline CDR1 SEHNR, CDR2 FQNEAQ (reference sequence).

This clonotype was observed many times. CDR3 sequence: CASSNRDRVNTEAFF. In DNA, the CDR3 is TGTGCCAGCAGCAACCGGGACAGGGTGAACACTGAAGCTTTCTTT. V gene TRBV13 combines with J gene TRBJ1-1, with 9 positions matching TRBD1. The germline gives CDR1 PRHDT, CDR2 FYEKMQ (reference sequence). This CDR3 has 15 residues. V lost 5 bases to trimming and J lost 0 bases; unmatched junction nucleotides: 4.

This clonotype was seen repeatedly, ten times or more. The chain uses TRBV14 and TRBJ2-7, with 11 bases aligning to TRBD2. The CDR3 consists of 15 residues. Trimming removed 1 base from V and 6 bases from J; junction bases left unmatched: 5. Germline loops: CDR1 SGHDN, CDR2 FVKESK. The CDR3 sequence: CASSQGGLAVGEQYF. The CDR3 DNA is TGTGCCAGCAGCCAAGGGGGACTAGCGGTTGGCGAGCAGTACTTC.

This clonotype was seen at least ten times. V usage is TRBV4-3 and J usage is TRBJ2-5, with D unclear. From germline, CDR1 is LGHNA and CDR2 YSLEER. Trimming shortened V by 4 bases and J by 5 bases, and 17 bases separated the two germline ends. The CDR3 length is 15 residues. The CDR3 is CASSLTLSGWETQYF. CDR3 DNA: TGCGCCAGCAGCCTGACCCTGTCGGGCTGGGAGACCCAGTACTTC.

The table lists this clonotype with a count of one. This chain uses TRBV5-1 with TRBJ2-5; 11 nucleotides agree with TRBD2. J was trimmed by 11 bases and V by 3 bases; bases with no gene match: 12. CDR3 size: 15 residues. Germline-derived CDR1 and CDR2 are SGHRS and YFSETQ. In DNA, the CDR3 is TGCGCCAGCAGCTCAATAGCGGGAGGGCTCGACGGGCAGTACTTC. Its translation is CASSSIAGGLDGQYF.

This clonotype was observed many times. This sequence joins TRBV2 and TRBJ1-5; no clear D. Trimming removed 8 bases at V and 6 bases at J, with 20 bases between. Germline V gene sequence: CDR1 SNHLY, CDR2 FYNNEI. The CDR3 covers 15 residues. CDR3 sequence reads: CASGRGGLYSQPQHF. CDR3 coding DNA: TGTGCCAGCGGAAGAGGAGGCCTATACAGTCAGCCCCAGCATTTT.

The chain carries TRBV20-1 and TRBJ1-5; D unresolved. CDR3 length: 16 amino acids. Deletions cut 0 bases from V and 7 bases from J, with 19 bases between. Per the germline V gene, CDR1 is DFQATT and CDR2 is SNEGSKA (reference sequence). The CDR3, as DNA: TGCAGTGCTAGAGATTATAGTTCAGGTAGTTGGCAGCCCCAGCATTTT. It encodes CSARDYSSGSWQPQHF.

This clonotype was seen at least ten times. This sequence joins TRBV2 and TRBJ1-2; D remains unclear. Germline V lookup: CDR1 SNHLY, CDR2 FYNNEI. V gave up 7 bases and J gave up 4 bases, with 16 bases separating them. The CDR3 length is 14 residues. The CDR3 protein is CASINGDSAYGYTF. The CDR3 nucleotides read TGTGCCAGCATTAACGGAGACTCAGCCTATGGCTACACCTTC.

The chain is built from TRBV15 and TRBJ1-3, with no clear D. The CDR3 has 17 residues. Trimming shortened V by 0 bases and J by 2 bases, and 14 bases separated the two germline ends. CDR1 is LNHNV, CDR2 YYDKDF, per germline (reference sequence). DNA of the CDR3: TGTGCCACCAGCAGAGATCTGGAGGGCTACACTGGAAACACCATATATTTT. The encoded protein is CATSRDLEGYTGNTIYF.

Note on this clonotype: This may stem from a read error, because a much larger clone lies one nucleotide away. J is TRBJ1-4 and V is TRBV4-3; D uncertain. CDR1 is LGHNA and CDR2 is YSLEER in the germline V gene. CDR3 length: 15 amino acids. CDR3 residues: CASNQEGGRDEKLFF. CDR3 coding DNA: TGCGCCAGCAACCAAGAAGGAGGGAGGGATGAAAAACTGTTTTTT.

The chain has TRBV10-3 and TRBJ1-1; 7 bases map to TRBD1. The V gene's germline CDR1 is ENHRY and CDR2 SYGVKD. This CDR3 is 14 amino acids long. Trimming took 6 bases from V and 5 from J; bases not matched to a gene: 9. The CDR3 is CAIRGGQVGTEAFF. CDR3 DNA sequence: TGTGCCATCAGGGGAGGACAGGTCGGAACTGAAGCTTTCTTT.